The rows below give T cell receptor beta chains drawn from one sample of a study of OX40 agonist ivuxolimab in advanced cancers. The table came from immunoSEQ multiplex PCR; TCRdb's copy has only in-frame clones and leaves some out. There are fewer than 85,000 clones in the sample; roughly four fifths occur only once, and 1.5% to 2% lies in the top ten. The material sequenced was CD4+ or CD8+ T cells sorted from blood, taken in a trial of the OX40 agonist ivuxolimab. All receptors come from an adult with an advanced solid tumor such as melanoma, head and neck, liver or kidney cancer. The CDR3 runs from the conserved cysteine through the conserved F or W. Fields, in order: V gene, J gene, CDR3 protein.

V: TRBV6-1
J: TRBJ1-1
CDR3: CASRPAGLVAEAFF

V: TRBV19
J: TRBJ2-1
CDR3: CASSRAKAYNEQFF

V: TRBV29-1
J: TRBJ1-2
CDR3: CSVVSPYGYTF

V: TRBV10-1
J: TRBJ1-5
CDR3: CASREGTGGNQPQHF

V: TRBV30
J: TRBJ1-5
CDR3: CAWSGQGGNQPQHF

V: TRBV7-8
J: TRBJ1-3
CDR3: CASSQGTSNGNTIYF

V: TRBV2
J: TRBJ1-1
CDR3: CASSPTGPNTEAFF

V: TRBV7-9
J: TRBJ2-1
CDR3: CASSPGLAGTWGQFF

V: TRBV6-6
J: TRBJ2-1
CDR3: CASSFSGSSYNEQFF

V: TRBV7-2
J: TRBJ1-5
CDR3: CASSLFGNQPQHF

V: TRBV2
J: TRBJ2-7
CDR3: CAARSTYEQYF

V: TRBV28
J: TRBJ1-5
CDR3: CASSPTRDNLAQPQHF

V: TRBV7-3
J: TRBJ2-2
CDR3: CASSLTRTGELFF

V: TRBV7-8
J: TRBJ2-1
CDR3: CASSFSAQDTYNEQFF

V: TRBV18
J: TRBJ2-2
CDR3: CASSEGRLRRGELFF

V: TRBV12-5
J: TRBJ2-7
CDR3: CASGFIGTSGRYEQYF

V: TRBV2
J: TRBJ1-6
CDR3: CASSTTGSPLHF

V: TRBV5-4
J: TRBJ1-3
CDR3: CASSLQGAAGNTIYF

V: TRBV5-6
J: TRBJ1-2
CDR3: CASSLAWAPHVYGYTF

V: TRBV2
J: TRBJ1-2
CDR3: CASSESRGRRAYGYTF

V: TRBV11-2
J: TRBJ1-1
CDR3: CASSFPVPEAFF

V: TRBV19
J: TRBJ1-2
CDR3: CASSLTTGLGYGYTF

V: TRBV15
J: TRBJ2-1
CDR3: CATSGRGTDYNEQFF

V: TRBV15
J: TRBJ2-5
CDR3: CATSRDRGAETQYF

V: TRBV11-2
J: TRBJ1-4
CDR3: CASSLARDEKLFF

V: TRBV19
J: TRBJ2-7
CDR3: CASNPGQGTYEQYF

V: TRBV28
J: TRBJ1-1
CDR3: CASRNSQGNEAFF

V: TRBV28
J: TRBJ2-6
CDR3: CASRTGFDSGANVLTF

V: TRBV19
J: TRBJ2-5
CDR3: CASSWGRQETQYF

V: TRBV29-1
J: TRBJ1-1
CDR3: CSVARTMNTEAFF

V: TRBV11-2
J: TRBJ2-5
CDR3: CASSLAGFQETQYF

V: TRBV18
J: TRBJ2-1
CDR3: CASSPLAGVRNEQFF

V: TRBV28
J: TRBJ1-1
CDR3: CASKTGSTEAFF

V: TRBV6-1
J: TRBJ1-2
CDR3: CASSEGDYGYTF

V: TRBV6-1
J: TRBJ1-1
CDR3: CASSTGQNTEAFF

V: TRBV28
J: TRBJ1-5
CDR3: CASSIVRGGIQPQHF

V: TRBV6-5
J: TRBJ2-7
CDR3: CASSYSGTAYEQYF

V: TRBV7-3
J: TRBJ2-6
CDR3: CASSSPGVGANVLTF

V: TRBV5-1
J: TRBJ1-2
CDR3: CASSPFSGNRGYTF